This TCR beta chain was sequenced during a study of PD-L1 blockade in urothelial cancer. Study overall: Prior exposure to chemotherapy in patients amounted to 0 to 3 regimens received. It was at 3 weeks (second dose) and 6 weeks after treatment start that blood was analyzed. Study-wide results and limits: Patients who had durable benefit saw their tumor-associated blood clones expand more at 3 weeks.

A spike-in of synthetic TCR analog templates was added to each PCR. Produced via immunoSEQ multiplex PCR; TCRdb's table is partial and in-frame only. This sample carries 75,000 to 95,000 clones, approximately 91% of them seen once, and the ten largest clones take over 8.5%. As regards this clone: What it binds is unknown.

The receptor was isolated from a man in his sixties with urothelial cancer. The sequencing here drew on PBMCs, taken around atezolizumab (anti-PD-L1) treatment.

Written as DNA, the CDR3 is TGTGCCAGCAGTTATACGGGCGCCGGACAGAATGAGCAGTTCTTC. It encodes CASSYTGAGQNEQFF. This sequence joins TRBV2 and TRBJ2-1, with D perhaps matching TRBD1 (6 bases). This CDR3 spans 15 amino acids. V lost 5 bases and J lost 7, with 18 bases in between. Germline CDR1 and CDR2: SNHLY and FYNNEI.